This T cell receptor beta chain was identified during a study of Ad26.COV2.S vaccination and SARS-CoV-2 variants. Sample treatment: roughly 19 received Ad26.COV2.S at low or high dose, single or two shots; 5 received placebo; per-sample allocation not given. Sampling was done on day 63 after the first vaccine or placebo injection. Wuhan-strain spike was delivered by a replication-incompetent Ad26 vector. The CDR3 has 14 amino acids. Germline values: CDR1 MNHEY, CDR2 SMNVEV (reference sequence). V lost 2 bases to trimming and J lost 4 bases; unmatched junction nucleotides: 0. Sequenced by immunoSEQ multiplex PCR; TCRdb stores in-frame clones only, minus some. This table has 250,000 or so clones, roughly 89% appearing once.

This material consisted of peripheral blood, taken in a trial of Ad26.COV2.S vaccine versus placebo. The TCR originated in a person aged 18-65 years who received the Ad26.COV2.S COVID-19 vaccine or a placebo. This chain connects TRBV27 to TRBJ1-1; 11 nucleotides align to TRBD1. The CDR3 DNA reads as TGTGCCAGCAGTTTAGGACAGGGGGCCACTGAAGCTTTCTTT. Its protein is CASSLGQGATEAFF.